This TCR beta chain was captured in a study of shared clonotypes between healthy human individuals. Measured with immunoSEQ multiplex PCR; TCRdb has only the in-frame clones, and not every one. The sample holds around 200,000 clones; over 50% are singletons and the top ten take roughly a tenth. In germline, CDR1 is SGHNT, CDR2 YYREEE (reference sequence). V lost 0 bases and J lost 7; bases outside the gene matches: 12. There are 17 residues in the CDR3. The sample consisted of memory CD4+ T cells sorted from blood. The subset was: CD45RA-negative fraction. V and J are TRBV5-4 and TRBJ2-7, with 11 bases matching TRBD2. This receptor was taken from a man younger than 45 in good health. In DNA form, the CDR3 reads TGTGCCAGCAGCTTGGCCTTTAGCCTAGCGGGAGGTGGTGAGCAGTACTTC. Amino acids: CASSLAFSLAGGGEQYF. Full variable domain (outside the CDR3, taken from reference TRBV5-4 and TRBJ2-7): ETGVTQSPTHLIKTRGQQVTLRCSSQSGHNTVSWYQQALGQGPQFIFQYYREEENGRGNFPPRFSGLQFPNYSSELNVNALELDDSALYLCASSLAFSLAGGGEQYFGPGTRLTVT.